This T cell receptor (beta chain) appears in the sequencing data of a study of response to subunit inactivated influenza vaccine. Study-level findings and limits: T cells newly recruited by each seasonal influenza vaccination are few, the authors suggested.

TCRdb processed the RT-PCR reads anew with MiXCR; each CDR3 protein has one entry. The repertoire holds about 500,000 distinct CDR3 sequences, with 16% as singletons. With 5 bases clipped from V and 5 bases from J, the junction kept 10 bases outside the gene matches. This CDR3 has 16 amino acids. This clonotype has a handful of counts. Its antigen remains unknown. The sequence was collected from a man aged 50 to 75 who received an inactivated influenza vaccine. The gene calls are TRBV12-3 or TRBV12-4 and TRBJ2-7, with 12 bases aligning to TRBD2. The sample in question was CD4+ T cells sorted from PBMCs, obtained around 25 months after vaccination. CDR3 DNA sequence: TGTGCCAGCAGTAAGTTACTAGCGGGGGGTTACCACGAGCAGTACTTC. This sequence encodes CASSKLLAGGYHEQYF.